This note documents a single TCR beta chain sequence. CDR1 and CDR2 (germline): SGHVS, FQNEAQ. The CDR3 is 15 residues long. V was pared by 5 bases and J by 7 bases, with 18 bases between. The method was immunoSEQ multiplex PCR; TCRdb's version includes in-frame clones alone and lacks a portion of them. The table records around 100,000 clones, 92% of them present only once. The data belong to a study of control samples from healthy donors and cancer patients. The source is a human donor in good health. The donor label of this sample is uncertain. The specimen was blood. The chain has TRBV7-8 and TRBJ1-5; no firm D call. Here the CDR3 reads CASSRPHAAQQPQHF. In DNA form, the CDR3 reads TGTGCCAGCAGCCGCCCACACGCAGCGCAGCAGCCCCAGCATTTT.